The entry below describes one T cell receptor (beta chain). The data were obtained in a study of shared clonotypes between healthy human individuals. Using immunoSEQ multiplex PCR, the repertoire was profiled, and TCRdb retains in-frame clones only, with some absent. The sample shows about 680,000 clones, around three quarters of them seen only once. The trim removed 1 base at V and 1 base at J, leaving 5 bases unmatched. CDR3 length: 16 residues. CDR1 and CDR2 (germline): SGDLS, YYNGEE. The genes are TRBV9 and TRBJ2-1; 7 bases are shared with TRBD2. Sequenced: memory CD4+ T cells sorted from blood. Specified subset: CD45RA-negative fraction. This sequence originates from a woman aged 25 to 39 in good health. This chain's CDR3 is CASSVLADRSYNEQFF. The CDR3 DNA follows: TGTGCCAGCAGCGTACTAGCGGACCGGTCCTACAATGAGCAGTTCTTC.